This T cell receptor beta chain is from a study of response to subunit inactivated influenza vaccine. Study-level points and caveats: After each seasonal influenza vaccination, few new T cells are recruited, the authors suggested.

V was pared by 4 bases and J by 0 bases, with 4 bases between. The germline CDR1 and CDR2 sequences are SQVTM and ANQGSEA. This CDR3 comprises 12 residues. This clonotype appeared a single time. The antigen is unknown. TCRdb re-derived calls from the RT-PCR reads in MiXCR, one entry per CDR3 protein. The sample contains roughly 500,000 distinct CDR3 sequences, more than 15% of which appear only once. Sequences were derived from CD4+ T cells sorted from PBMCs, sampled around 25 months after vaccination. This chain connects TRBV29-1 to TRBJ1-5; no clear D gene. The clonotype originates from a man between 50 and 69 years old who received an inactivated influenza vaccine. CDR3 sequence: CSVVYSNQPQHF. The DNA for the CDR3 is TGCAGCGTTGTTTATAGCAATCAGCCCCAGCATTTT.